This T cell receptor (beta chain) comes out of a study of T cell responses to AZD1222 COVID-19 vaccine. Pooling was applied to second doses at about 4 or about 12 weeks. Overall study findings and caveats: Vaccine-related CD4 TCRs covered spike, predominating at 160-218 and 743-854. A mostly white British donor set with more females was recruited, and clonal diversity was possibly underestimated. Variant regions that are unmutated are reportedly the target of nearly half of spike-specific TCRs.

The V end lost 3 bases, the J end lost 2 bases, and 8 bases lay between the germline ends. The CDR3 contains 13 residues. The germline V gene encodes CDR1 MDHEN and CDR2 SYDVKM. As regards this clone: The antigen is not known. Other DNA sequences of this sample code for an identical CDR3.

The data were produced by immunoSEQ multiplex PCR, yet TCRdb's version contains in-frame clones alone and is incomplete. The top ten hold around 0.57% of the sample, which has roughly 270,000 clones, 94% seen once. The chain uses TRBV28 and TRBJ2-7; D is perhaps TRBD2 (5 bases). Sequencing was performed on peripheral blood, taken 28 days after the second AZD1222 dose. This receptor was taken from an adult who received the AZD1222 COVID-19 vaccine. The CDR3 nucleotides read TGTGCCAGCAGTTTGTCCGGGACCTACGAGCAGTACTTC. Translated, it gives CASSLSGTYEQYF.